The table lists the clone carrying this T cell receptor (beta chain) with a few counts. The target antigen is unknown. The data were taken from a study of metastatic and nonmetastatic thyroid tumors. Not a single patient had been given any form of treatment at any point before undergoing thyroid surgery. The CDR3 has 14 residues. Germline V gene lookup returns CDR1 DFQATT and CDR2 SNEGSKA (reference sequence). Trimming cost V 5 bases and J 4 bases, with 17 bases left between them. General study findings and limits: Reportedly, malignant thyroid tumors had significantly higher TCR beta diversity than benign nodules, in blood and tumor.

Authors' methods: CDR3 differences across clinicopathological groups were used to build a distant-metastasis classifier for papillary thyroid cancer. TCRdb reanalyzed the PCR reads via MiXCR. Here the V and J calls rest on TCRdb's processing, not on the authors' analysis. The data hold about 20,000 clones, with 28% observed a single time. Sample: tumor tissue. The clonotype was recovered from a female donor with papillary thyroid cancer or a benign thyroid nodule (not recorded which). Some clones in this sample may be carry-over from other donors' samples. The genes are TRBV20-1 and TRBJ1-2; D is undetermined. The CDR3 region is CSAQDQTGSYGYTF. In DNA form, the CDR3 reads TGCAGTGCTCAAGACCAAACGGGTAGCTATGGCTACACCTTC.